The 20 T cell receptor beta chains presented below share a single source sample, sequenced in a study of shared clonotypes between healthy human individuals. Repertoires were generated with immunoSEQ multiplex PCR, while TCRdb's copy carries only in-frame clones and drops some. The table has 800,000 to 950,000 clones, about 97% seen once. As defined, naive CD8 cells were CD45RO-negative and positively selected for CCR7, with terminally differentiated effector memory CD45RA+ cells excluded. Material for sequencing was naive CD8+ T cells sorted from blood. The receptors were sampled from a man under 40 in good health.

This clone was recorded only once. V is TRBV6-1 and J is TRBJ2-3; TRBD2 is a possible D gene (7 bases). The CDR3 is made up of 18 amino acids. Deletions cut 2 bases from V and 3 bases from J, with 21 bases between. The V gene's germline CDR1 is MNHNS and CDR2 SASEGT. In DNA, the CDR3 is TGTGCCAGCAGTGAATCCCCTAGGGGGGGAGAAGTAACAGATACGCAGTATTTT. Translated, it gives CASSESPRGGEVTDTQYF.

The genes are TRBV13 and TRBJ2-7; D is ambiguous. V lost 3 bases and J 0 bases, leaving 12 bases between the germline ends. The CDR3 totals 15 residues. Germline V gene sequence: CDR1 PRHDT, CDR2 FYEKMQ (reference sequence). CDR3 protein: CASSFRESSSYEQYF. The CDR3 DNA follows: TGTGCCAGCAGCTTTCGCGAGTCCAGCTCCTACGAGCAGTACTTC. The full variable domain, its missing parts supplied by reference TRBV13 and TRBJ2-7, is AAGVIQSPRHLIKEKRETATLKCYPIPRHDTVYWYQQGPGQDPQFLISFYEKMQSDKGSIPDRFSAQQFSDYHSELNMSSLELGDSALYFCASSFRESSSYEQYFGPGTRLTVT.

The chain is built from TRBV5-1 and TRBJ1-1; TRBD1 is a possible D gene (5 bases). CDR1 and CDR2 from the germline V gene are SGHRS and YFSETQ. The CDR3 is 15 residues long. Trimming removed 4 bases at V and 0 bases at J, with 13 bases between. This chain's CDR3 is CASSLVGAMNTEAFF. The CDR3 DNA sequence: TGCGCCAGCAGCCTGGTTGGGGCCATGAACACTGAAGCTTTCTTT.

The chain links TRBV13 to TRBJ2-2; D is ambiguous. CDR3 size: 13 residues. Germline CDR1 and CDR2: PRHDT and FYEKMQ (reference sequence). V lost 1 base and J lost 4, with 4 bases in between. CDR3 DNA: TGTGCCAGCAGCTTAGTTTCCACCGGGGAGCTGTTTTTT. Its translation: CASSLVSTGELFF.

V gene TRBV10-3 combines with J gene TRBJ2-1; either TRBD1 or TRBD2 may fit D (6 bases each). Trimming stripped 4 bases from V and 7 bases from J, with 26 bases between. Germline CDR1 and CDR2: ENHRY and SYGVKD. The length of the CDR3 is 18 residues. The CDR3 coding sequence is TGTGCCATCAGTGTCCCCCCAGACAGAACCCTAGGGGGGAATGAGCAGTTCTTC. It specifies CAISVPPDRTLGGNEQFF.

This chain joins TRBV28 and TRBJ2-7; D possibly uses TRBD1 or TRBD2 (5 bases each). The germline V gene encodes CDR1 MDHEN and CDR2 SYDVKM. The CDR3 totals 15 residues. Deletions cut 6 bases from V and 6 bases from J, with 21 bases between. CDR3 sequence: CASRPLGTLGLEQYF. CDR3 coding DNA: TGTGCCAGCAGGCCCCTGGGGACCCTCGGCCTCGAGCAGTACTTC. Full variable domain (rest looked up from reference TRBV28 and TRBJ2-7): DVKVTQSSRYLVKRTGEKVFLECVQDMDHENMFWYRQDPGLGLRLIYFSYDVKMKEKGDIPEGYSVSREKKERFSLILESASTNQTSMYLCASRPLGTLGLEQYFGPGTRLTVT.

The chain links TRBV27 to TRBJ1-1; D not resolved. V was trimmed by 6 bases and J by 9 bases, leaving 11 bases between them. Germline V lookup: CDR1 MNHEY, CDR2 SMNVEV (reference sequence). This CDR3 region has 11 residues. CDR3 DNA sequence: TGTGCCAGCAGGTTAGCTCAGAAAGCTTTCTTT. Translation gives CASRLAQKAFF.

This sequence joins TRBV19 and TRBJ2-1; TRBD2 matches 10 bases. This CDR3 contains 15 residues. After removal of 10 bases from V and 0 bases from J, the junction contained 6 bases not matched to a gene. CDR1 and CDR2 (germline): LNHDA, SQIVND (reference sequence). The CDR3 is CATQAGGSSYNEQFF. The CDR3, as DNA: TGTGCCACCCAAGCGGGAGGGTCCTCCTACAATGAGCAGTTCTTC. The whole variable domain, remainder taken from reference TRBV19 and TRBJ2-1, is DGGITQSPKYLFRKEGQNVTLSCEQNLNHDAMYWYRQDPGQGLRLIYYSQIVNDFQKGDIAEGYSVSREKKESFPLTVTSAQKNPTAFYLCATQAGGSSYNEQFFGPGTRLTVL.

This clone was counted a single time. This chain links TRBV7-9 with TRBJ2-3, with D maybe TRBD2 (6 bases). From germline, CDR1 is SEHNR and CDR2 FQNEAQ (reference sequence). The CDR3 sequence is 14 residues long. The ends were cut back, 4 bases at V and 4 bases at J, with 12 bases in the middle. CDR3 nucleotide sequence: TGTGCCAGCAGCTACGATGGGGGGTCAGATACGCAGTATTTT. This sequence encodes CASSYDGGSDTQYF.

The chain couples TRBV13 to TRBJ2-7, with 8 bases identical to TRBD1. Germline V gene sequence: CDR1 PRHDT, CDR2 FYEKMQ (reference sequence). V shed 4 bases and J 2 bases; nucleotides not matched to a gene: 4. This CDR3 region has 14 residues. CDR3 in DNA: TGTGCCAGCAGCTCGGGACAGGTGACCTACGAGCAGTACTTC. This translates into CASSSGQVTYEQYF.

This sequence joins TRBV7-9 and TRBJ1-1, with TRBD1 identical over 7 bases. CDR1 and CDR2 (germline): SEHNR, FQNEAQ (reference sequence). The CDR3 is made up of 15 amino acids. V lost 7 bases, J lost 5 bases, and 13 bases stayed unmatched. As DNA, the CDR3 is TGTGCCAGCACGCTTACAACCGGACAGGAGACTGAAGCTTTCTTT. Amino acids: CASTLTTGQETEAFF.

This chain uses TRBV7-9 with TRBJ2-7; TRBD1 matches at 10 bases. The V gene's germline CDR1 is SEHNR and CDR2 FQNEAQ (reference sequence). This CDR3 spans 15 amino acids. V dropped 4 bases and J dropped 3; count of bases not matched to a gene: 6. CDR3 in amino acids: CASSYPTGGVYEQYF. In nucleotides, the CDR3 is TGTGCCAGCAGCTACCCGACAGGGGGCGTCTACGAGCAGTACTTC.

The chain joins TRBV23-1 to TRBJ2-7, with D perhaps TRBD1 (6 bases). TRBV23-1 is recorded as an ORF, its role being uncertain. V dropped 4 bases and J dropped 0 bases, with 13 bases sitting between them. CDR3 length: 15 amino acids. The CDR3 DNA reads TGCGCCAGCAGTCCTCCGACAGGACACTCCTACGAGCAGTACTTC. Translated, it gives CASSPPTGHSYEQYF.

The chain recombines TRBV2 with TRBJ1-2; D ambiguous. Trimming shortened V by 8 bases and J by 4 bases, and 23 bases separated the two germline ends. In germline, CDR1 is SNHLY, CDR2 FYNNEI. CDR3 length: 16 residues. This CDR3 reads CASPGPQDRVFYGYTF. CDR3 nucleotide sequence: TGTGCCAGCCCCGGGCCTCAGGATAGGGTCTTCTATGGCTACACCTTC.

Note on this clone: Different DNA sequences within this sample yield the same CDR3. CDR3 sequence reads: CASSYSGLNTEAFF. The CDR3 bases are TGTGCCAGCAGTTACTCTGGGCTGAACACTGAAGCTTTCTTT. The chain uses TRBV6-5 and TRBJ1-1; no reliable D call. V lost 0 bases and J lost 0, with 5 bases in between. The germline V gene encodes CDR1 MNHEY and CDR2 SVGAGI. The CDR3 has 14 residues.

This chain links TRBV7-9 with TRBJ1-1; perhaps TRBD1 as D (5 bases). The V end was cut by 10 bases, the J end by 4 bases, with 22 bases between. CDR1 and CDR2 from the germline V gene are SEHNR and FQNEAQ (reference sequence). The CDR3 has 15 residues. CDR3 DNA sequence: TGTGCCATCAAAAACCGGGACCCAGGGAGCACTGAAGCTTTCTTT. Protein product: CAIKNRDPGSTEAFF.

The V gene is TRBV27, the J gene TRBJ2-1; 11 bases are shared with TRBD2. This CDR3 has 15 amino acids. V gave up 2 bases and J gave up 5 bases; unmatched junction bases: 2. Per germline, CDR1 MNHEY and CDR2 SMNVEV (reference sequence). As DNA, the CDR3 is TGTGCCAGCAGTTTACCACTAGCGGGGGACAATGAGCAGTTCTTC. It specifies CASSLPLAGDNEQFF.

The sample holds one count of this clone. The V and J genes are TRBV4-1 and TRBJ2-1, with 8 bases that match TRBD2. The V and J ends lost 1 base and 0 bases, in that order; junction bases with no gene match: 5. The CDR3 sequence is 17 residues long. Germline CDR1 is MGHRA and CDR2 is YSYEKL. The CDR3 bases are TGCGCCAGCAGCCAAGGGTGGGGGACTAGCTCCTACAATGAGCAGTTCTTC. It specifies CASSQGWGTSSYNEQFF.

The rearrangement uses TRBV11-2 and TRBJ2-7; either TRBD1 or TRBD2 may fit D (5 bases each). This CDR3 contains 14 residues. Germline values: CDR1 SGHAT, CDR2 FQNNGV. V lost 5 bases and J 3 bases, leaving 14 bases between the germline ends. CDR3 sequence: CASSPDWGNYEQYF. The CDR3 coding sequence is TGTGCCAGCAGCCCGGATTGGGGGAACTACGAGCAGTACTTC.

This clone was counted a single time. The CDR3 DNA sequence: TGCGCCAGCAGCTTGTCCCTGTCAGATACGCAGTATTTT. Protein: CASSLSLSDTQYF. The J gene is TRBJ2-3, the V gene TRBV5-1; D is undetermined. V was clipped by 1 base and J by 4 bases, with 7 bases between them. The CDR3 loop spans 13 amino acids. In germline, CDR1 is SGHRS, CDR2 YFSETQ.